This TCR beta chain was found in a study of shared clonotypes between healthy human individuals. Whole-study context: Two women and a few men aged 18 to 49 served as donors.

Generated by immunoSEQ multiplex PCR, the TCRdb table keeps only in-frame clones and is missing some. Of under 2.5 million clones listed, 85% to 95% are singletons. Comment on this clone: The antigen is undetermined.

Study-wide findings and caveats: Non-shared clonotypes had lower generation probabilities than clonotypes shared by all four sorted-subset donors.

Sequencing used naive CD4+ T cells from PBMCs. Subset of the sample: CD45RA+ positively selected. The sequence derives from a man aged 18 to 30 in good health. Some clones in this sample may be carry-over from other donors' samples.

This chain's CDR3 is CASSLVVVMEGSYGYTF. The CDR3 nucleotides are TGTGCCAGCAGCTTAGTAGTCGTGATGGAGGGATCTTATGGCTACACCTTC. The V and J genes are TRBV7-2 and TRBJ1-2; unclear D gene. Trimming took 1 base from V and 5 from J, leaving 20 bases between them. Germline assignment: CDR1 SGHTA and CDR2 FQGNSA. CDR3 length: 17 amino acids.